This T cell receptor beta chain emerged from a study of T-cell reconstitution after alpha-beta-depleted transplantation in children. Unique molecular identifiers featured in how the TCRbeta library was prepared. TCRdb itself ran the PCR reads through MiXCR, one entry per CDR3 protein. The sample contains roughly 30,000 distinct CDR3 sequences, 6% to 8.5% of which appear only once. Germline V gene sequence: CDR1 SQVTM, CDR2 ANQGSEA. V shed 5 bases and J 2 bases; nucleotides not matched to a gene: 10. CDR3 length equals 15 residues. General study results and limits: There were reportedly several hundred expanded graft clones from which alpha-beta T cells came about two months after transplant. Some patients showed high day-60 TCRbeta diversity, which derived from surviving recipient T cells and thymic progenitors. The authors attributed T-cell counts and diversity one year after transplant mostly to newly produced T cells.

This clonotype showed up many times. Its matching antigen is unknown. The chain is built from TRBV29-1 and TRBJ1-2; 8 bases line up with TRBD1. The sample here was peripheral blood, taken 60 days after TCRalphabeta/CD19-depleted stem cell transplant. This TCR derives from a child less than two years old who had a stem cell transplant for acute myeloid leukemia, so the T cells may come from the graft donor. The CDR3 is CSVTYRQGPNYGYTF. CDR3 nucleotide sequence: TGCAGCGTTACTTACCGACAGGGGCCGAACTATGGCTACACCTTC.